The 16 T cell receptor beta chains listed next were all sequenced from one sample in a study of T cell responses to AZD1222 COVID-19 vaccine. Repertoires were generated with immunoSEQ multiplex PCR, while TCRdb's copy carries only in-frame clones and drops some. The sample includes 150,000 to 200,000 clones, roughly 94% of them seen just once. This specimen consisted of peripheral blood, obtained on day 0 of AZD1222 vaccination. The receptor source for this set is an adult in good health.

The genes are TRBV24-1 and TRBJ2-3; TRBD2 matches 10 bases. V shed 7 bases, J shed 0 bases, and the junction held 0 bases outside the gene matches. Germline V gene sequence: CDR1 KGHDR, CDR2 SFDVKD. This CDR3 has 14 amino acids. CDR3: CATRTSGSTDTQYF. Written as DNA, the CDR3 is TGTGCCACCAGGACTAGCGGGAGCACAGATACGCAGTATTTT.

The gene calls are TRBV4-2 and TRBJ1-5; D not certain. The V end lost 0 bases, the J end lost 0 bases, and 12 bases lay between the germline ends. This CDR3 comprises 17 residues. Germline V gene lookup returns CDR1 LGHNA and CDR2 YNFKEQ. The CDR3 loop is CASSQDLEGASNQPQHF. The CDR3 DNA is TGTGCCAGCAGCCAAGATTTGGAGGGCGCTAGCAATCAGCCCCAGCATTTT.

V usage is TRBV19 and J usage is TRBJ2-5; 9 bases agree with TRBD1. The germline V gene encodes CDR1 LNHDA and CDR2 SQIVND (reference sequence). This CDR3 has 14 residues. The V gene end was trimmed by 7 bases and the J gene end by 2 bases; junction bases not matched to a gene: 5. CDR3 bases: TGTGCCAGTAAGGACAGGGGAATTCAAGAGACCCAGTACTTC. It is translated as CASKDRGIQETQYF.

This clone has more than one count but fewer than ten. This sequence joins TRBV19 and TRBJ1-5, with D perhaps TRBD1 (6 bases). The CDR3 spans 13 residues. The ends were cut back, 5 bases at V and 8 bases at J, with 13 bases in the middle. The germline CDR1 and CDR2 sequences are LNHDA and SQIVND (reference sequence). The CDR3 spells CASSAQGPEPQHF. Written as DNA, the CDR3 is TGTGCCAGTAGTGCCCAGGGGCCCGAGCCCCAGCATTTT.

The rearrangement links TRBV10-3 to TRBJ1-6; 9 nucleotides agree with TRBD1. Germline CDR1 ENHRY, CDR2 SYGVKD. The J segment lost 10 bases and the V segment lost 5 bases, leaving 3 bases of the junction unmatched. This CDR3 comprises 13 residues. CDR3 amino acids: CAISRQGGSPLHF. Here the CDR3 DNA reads TGTGCCATCAGTAGACAGGGGGGATCACCCCTCCACTTT.

The V gene is TRBV2, the J gene TRBJ2-1; D is possibly TRBD2 (5 bases). Germline V gene lookup returns CDR1 SNHLY and CDR2 FYNNEI. Trimming pared 6 bases from V and 4 bases from J, leaving 13 bases between. The length of the CDR3 is 14 residues. Written as DNA, the CDR3 is TGTGCCAGCAGCTTAATGGGAGCGTACAATGAGCAGTTCTTC. Translated: CASSLMGAYNEQFF.

The gene calls are TRBV7-9 and TRBJ1-1; weak D call: TRBD1 (5 bases). CDR1 and CDR2 from the germline V gene are SEHNR and FQNEAQ (reference sequence). CDR3 size: 14 residues. V was shortened by 1 base and J by 1 base, with 7 bases between the two germline ends. This chain's CDR3 is CASSLVTGNTEAFF. The CDR3 nucleotides read TGTGCCAGCAGCTTAGTTACAGGGAACACTGAAGCTTTCTTT.

This chain connects TRBV11-2 to TRBJ2-1; 9 bases are shared with TRBD2. The CDR3 runs 16 residues. In germline, CDR1 is SGHAT, CDR2 FQNNGV. The J segment lost 0 bases and the V segment lost 1 base, leaving 1 base of the junction unmatched. The DNA of the CDR3 is TGTGCCAGCAGCTTAGGGACTAGCGCCTCCTACAATGAGCAGTTCTTC. It codes for CASSLGTSASYNEQFF.

CDR3: CASSLGTGNQPQHF. CDR3 in DNA: TGTGCCAGCAGCCTCGGGACCGGCAATCAGCCCCAGCATTTT. The chain combines TRBV13 with TRBJ1-5, with a possible D match to TRBD1 (5 bases). This CDR3 has 14 amino acids. The V and J ends lost 5 bases and 2 bases respectively, with 10 bases between them. Germline CDR1 PRHDT, CDR2 FYEKMQ (reference sequence).

This clone was found once. The chain uses TRBV11-2 and TRBJ1-1; 8 bases map to TRBD1. Per the germline V gene, CDR1 is SGHAT and CDR2 is FQNNGV. The CDR3 runs 13 residues. The ends lost 2 bases at V and 4 bases at J; junction bases unmatched: 0. For the CDR3, the DNA is TGTGCCAGCAGCTTAACAGGGGGCACTGAAGCTTTCTTT. Encoded protein: CASSLTGGTEAFF.

The chain recombines TRBV5-1 with TRBJ1-1, with D unclear. Germline CDR1 reads SGHRS; CDR2 reads YFSETQ. This CDR3 is 12 amino acids long. V dropped 3 bases and J dropped 3 bases, with 6 bases sitting between them. The DNA of the CDR3 is TGCGCCAGCAGCTCGTTGGACACTGAAGCTTTCTTT. The encoded protein is CASSSLDTEAFF.

The rearrangement joins TRBV11-2 to TRBJ1-6, with D perhaps TRBD1 (5 bases). Germline CDR1 reads SGHAT; CDR2 reads FQNNGV. The CDR3 loop spans 16 amino acids. Trimming took 5 bases from V and 0 from J, leaving 11 bases between them. DNA of the CDR3: TGTGCCAGCAGCAGACAGTCGAGCTCCTATAATTCACCCCTCCACTTT. This encodes CASSRQSSSYNSPLHF.

The chain is built from TRBV2 and TRBJ2-3; perhaps D is TRBD1 or TRBD2 (5 bases each). The germline V and J ends were trimmed by 6 bases and 3 bases, with 16 bases remaining between them. Germline CDR1 reads SNHLY; CDR2 reads FYNNEI. CDR3 length: 15 residues. The CDR3 coding sequence is TGTGCCAGCAGCAACTCCGGGACGGTAACAGATACGCAGTATTTT. It translates to CASSNSGTVTDTQYF.

This clone was counted once. This specimen includes other DNA sequences encoding the same CDR3. This chain joins TRBV28 and TRBJ1-1, with unresolved D. The V end lost 6 bases, the J end lost 2 bases, and 4 bases lay between the germline ends. In germline, CDR1 is MDHEN, CDR2 SYDVKM. This CDR3 spans 11 amino acids. CDR3 in amino acids: CASRHNTEAFF. The CDR3 DNA reads as TGTGCCAGCAGACATAACACTGAAGCTTTCTTT.

This rearrangement joins TRBV5-1 to TRBJ1-2; D possibly corresponds to TRBD1 (5 bases). The CDR3 sequence is 14 residues long. Germline CDR1 reads SGHRS; CDR2 reads YFSETQ. Trimming removed 5 bases from V and 4 bases from J, with 15 bases in between. CDR3 sequence reads: CASSLDTLIYGYTF. As DNA, the CDR3 is TGCGCCAGCAGTCTGGACACTCTCATCTATGGCTACACCTTC.

The chain uses TRBV6-5 and TRBJ2-5; D is unclear. V gave up 4 bases and J gave up 1 base, with 13 bases separating them. This CDR3 region has 15 residues. Per germline, CDR1 MNHEY and CDR2 SVGAGI. DNA for the CDR3: TGTGCCAGCAGTTTCGGACGGACGTCCCAAGAGACCCAGTACTTC. It encodes CASSFGRTSQETQYF.